A selection of T cell receptor beta chains follows, all from one sample in a study of post-analysis software for immune sequencing data. TCRdb re-derived calls from the PCR reads in MiXCR, one entry per CDR3 protein. The data show roughly 200,000 distinct CDR3 sequences, 25% to 30% seen once. The specimen sequenced was blood. The receptors shown here come from a girl between 2 and 17 years old with multiple sclerosis. Both conserved end residues are part of each CDR3. D genes are given only for firm matches. The size field is filled for only some rows; it gives once, few, many or a size class.

v_gene,len,abundance,j_gene,d_gene,CDR3nt,CDR3aa
TRBV11-1,16,NA,TRBJ2-1,TRBD2,TGTGTCAGCAGCTACGGTAGCGGGGGAACCTACAATGAGCAGTTCTTC,CVSSYGSGGTYNEQFF
TRBV27,14,many,TRBJ2-3,NA,TGTGCCAGCACCCTGGACAGCAGCACAGATACGCAGTATTTT,CASTLDSSTDTQYF
TRBV20-1,13,many,TRBJ2-3,NA,TGCAGTGTCCTCGGTTGGGGCACAGATACGCAGTATTTT,CSVLGWGTDTQYF
TRBV5-1,15,many,TRBJ2-1,TRBD2,TGCGCCAGCAGCTTGGTCGCGGGAGGGTACAATGAGCAGTTCTTC,CASSLVAGGYNEQFF
TRBV6-5,15,many,TRBJ2-1,NA,TGTGCCAGCAGACGTTCAGCGAGCTCCTACAATGAGCAGTTCTTC,CASRRSASSYNEQFF
TRBV5-1,15,NA,TRBJ2-6,TRBD1,TGCGCCAGCAGTCCGGACAGGGCTGGGGCCAACGTCCTGACTTTC,CASSPDRAGANVLTF
TRBV3-1,14,few,TRBJ2-7,NA,TGTGCCAGCAGCCTAGGGTCGGGTATCCACGAGCAGTACTTC,CASSLGSGIHEQYF
TRBV5-1,14,many,TRBJ2-7,NA,TGCGCCAGCAGCACGACGGTTGACCTCTACGAGCAGTACTTC,CASSTTVDLYEQYF
TRBV6-1,16,few,TRBJ2-1,TRBD2,TGTGCCAGCACCCAAACTAGCGGGAGTTTCAACAATGAGCAGTTCTTC,CASTQTSGSFNNEQFF
TRBV12-3/TRBV12-4,13,few,TRBJ1-1,NA,TGTGCCAGCAGTTTAAAGGTCGGCACTGAAGCTTTCTTT,CASSLKVGTEAFF
TRBV5-1,13,NA,TRBJ2-7,NA,TGCGCCAGCAGCGTACCATCAGCGTACGAGCAGTACTTC,CASSVPSAYEQYF
TRBV3-1,11,many,TRBJ2-7,NA,TGTGCCAGCAGCCAGCTTTACGAGCAGTACTTC,CASSQLYEQYF
TRBV5-1,12,NA,TRBJ2-5,NA,TGCGCCAGCAGCTCGGAACAAGAGACCCAGTACTTC,CASSSEQETQYF
TRBV6-5,15,NA,TRBJ2-7,NA,TGTGCCAGCAGTTACCTCCTCGGGGAAACCTACGAGCAGTACTTC,CASSYLLGETYEQYF
TRBV7-9,12,NA,TRBJ2-5,NA,TGTGCCAGCAGCCGAATCCAAGAGACCCAGTACTTC,CASSRIQETQYF